This note documents a single T cell receptor beta chain sequence. Its antigen is unknown. Unique molecular identifiers featured in how the TCRbeta library was prepared. MiXCR was run by TCRdb on the PCR reads, yielding one entry per CDR3 protein. The sample contains fewer than 550,000 distinct CDR3 sequences, 10% to 13% of which appear only once. These data originate in a study of T-cell reconstitution after alpha-beta-depleted transplantation in children. Study-wide results and limits: Alpha-beta T cells present about two months after transplant were reported to originate from several hundred expanded graft clones. When one year had passed after transplant, most T-cell counts and diversity came from newly produced T cells. Surviving recipient T cells and thymic progenitors underlay high day-60 TCRbeta diversity in some patients.

Germline V CDR1 and CDR2: MDHEN, SYDVKM. The ends were cut back, 6 bases at V and 2 bases at J, with 20 bases in the middle. This CDR3 is 16 amino acids long. The TCR comes from a child younger than 10 with inherited bone marrow failure, due to receive a stem cell transplant. This chain joins TRBV28 and TRBJ2-7; no firm D call. The sequences come from PBMCs, collected before TCRalphabeta/CD19-depleted stem cell transplant. In DNA form, the CDR3 reads TGTGCCAGCAGCGAAGCCGCGCAGGTCCCACCCTACGAGCAGTACTTC. Its translation: CASSEAAQVPPYEQYF. Variable domain in full (rest from reference TRBV28 and TRBJ2-7): DVKVTQSSRYLVKRTGEKVFLECVQDMDHENMFWYRQDPGLGLRLIYFSYDVKMKEKGDIPEGYSVSREKKERFSLILESASTNQTSMYLCASSEAAQVPPYEQYFGPGTRLTVT.